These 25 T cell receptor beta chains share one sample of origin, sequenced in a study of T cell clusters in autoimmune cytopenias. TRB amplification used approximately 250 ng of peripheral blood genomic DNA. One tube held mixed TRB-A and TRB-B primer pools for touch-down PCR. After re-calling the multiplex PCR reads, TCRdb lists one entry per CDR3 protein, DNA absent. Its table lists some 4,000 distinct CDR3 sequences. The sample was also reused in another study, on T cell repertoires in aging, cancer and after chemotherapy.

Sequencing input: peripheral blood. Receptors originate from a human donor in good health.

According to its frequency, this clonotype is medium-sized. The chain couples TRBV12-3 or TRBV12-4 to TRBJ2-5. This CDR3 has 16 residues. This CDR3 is CASSFQATSSKETQYF.

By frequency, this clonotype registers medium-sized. The CDR3 sequence: CASSLESRVRTGELFF. The J gene is TRBJ2-2, the V gene TRBV7-6; TCRdb gives TRBD1 as the D gene, but with no DNA this cannot be confirmed. The V gene's germline CDR1 is SGHVS and CDR2 FNYEAQ. The CDR3 loop spans 16 amino acids.

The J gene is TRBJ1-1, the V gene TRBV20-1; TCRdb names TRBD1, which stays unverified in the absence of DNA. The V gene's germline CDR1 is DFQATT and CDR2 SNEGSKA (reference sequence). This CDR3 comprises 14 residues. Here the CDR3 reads CSGRGPSMNTEAFF.

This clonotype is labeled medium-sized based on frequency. This CDR3 is CASSFGYEQYF. The chain employs TRBV12-3 or TRBV12-4 and TRBJ2-7. The CDR3 contains 11 residues.

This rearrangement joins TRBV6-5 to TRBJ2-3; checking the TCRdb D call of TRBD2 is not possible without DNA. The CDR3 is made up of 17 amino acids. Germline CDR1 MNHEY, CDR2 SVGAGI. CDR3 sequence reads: CASRGLAGGRDTDTQYF.

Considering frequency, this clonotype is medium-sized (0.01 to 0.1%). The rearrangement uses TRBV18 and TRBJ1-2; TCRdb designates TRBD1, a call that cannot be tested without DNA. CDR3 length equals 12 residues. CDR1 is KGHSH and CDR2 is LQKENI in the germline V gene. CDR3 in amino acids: CASSPDAPGYTF.

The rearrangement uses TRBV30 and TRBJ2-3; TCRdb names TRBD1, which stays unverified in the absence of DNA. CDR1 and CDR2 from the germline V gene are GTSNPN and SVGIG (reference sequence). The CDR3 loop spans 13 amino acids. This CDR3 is CAWSPGGIGEQYF.

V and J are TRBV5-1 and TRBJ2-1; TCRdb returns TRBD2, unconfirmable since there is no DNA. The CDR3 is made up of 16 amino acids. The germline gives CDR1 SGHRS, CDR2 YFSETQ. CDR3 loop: CASSLTTSGGANEQFF.

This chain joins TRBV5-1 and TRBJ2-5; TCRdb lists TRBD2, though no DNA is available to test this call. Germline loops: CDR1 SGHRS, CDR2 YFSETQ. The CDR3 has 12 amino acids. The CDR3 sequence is CASRDSAETQYF. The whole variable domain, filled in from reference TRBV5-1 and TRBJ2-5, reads KAGVTQTPRYLIKTRGQQVTLSCSPISGHRSVSWYQQTPGQGLQFLFEYFSETQRNKGNFPGRFSGRQFSNSRSEMNVSTLELGDSALYLCASRDSAETQYFGPGTRLLVL.

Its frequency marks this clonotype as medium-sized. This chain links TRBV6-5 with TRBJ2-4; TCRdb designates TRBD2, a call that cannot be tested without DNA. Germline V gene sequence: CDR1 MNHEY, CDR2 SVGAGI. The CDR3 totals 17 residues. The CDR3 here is CASAELAGGVAKNIQYF.

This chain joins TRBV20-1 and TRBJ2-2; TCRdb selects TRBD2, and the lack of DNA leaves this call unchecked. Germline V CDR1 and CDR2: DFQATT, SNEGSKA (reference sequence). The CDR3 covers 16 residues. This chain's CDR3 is CSARDVGLALTGELFF.

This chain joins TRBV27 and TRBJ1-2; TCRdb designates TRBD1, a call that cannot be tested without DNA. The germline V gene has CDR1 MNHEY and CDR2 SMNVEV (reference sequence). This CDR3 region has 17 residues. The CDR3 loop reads CASSAPPGEYNNYGYTF.

The CDR3 loop reads CASSPSSGGAGDTQYF. J is TRBJ2-3 and V is TRBV18; lacking DNA, the TRBD2 call made by TCRdb goes unchecked. The length of the CDR3 is 16 residues. CDR1 is KGHSH, CDR2 LQKENI, per germline.

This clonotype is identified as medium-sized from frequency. CDR3 protein: CASSYRTSSYNSPLHF. The rearrangement uses TRBV6-5 and TRBJ1-6. The CDR3 is 16 residues long. From germline, CDR1 is MNHEY and CDR2 SVGAGI.

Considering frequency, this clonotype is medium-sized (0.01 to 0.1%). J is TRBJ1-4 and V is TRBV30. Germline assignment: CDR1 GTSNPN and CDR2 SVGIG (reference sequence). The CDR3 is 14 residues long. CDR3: CAWSVGRSNEKLFF.

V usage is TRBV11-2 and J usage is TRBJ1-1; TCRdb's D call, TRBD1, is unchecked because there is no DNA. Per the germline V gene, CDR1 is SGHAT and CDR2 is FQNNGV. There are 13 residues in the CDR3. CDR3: CASSQAPHTEAFF.

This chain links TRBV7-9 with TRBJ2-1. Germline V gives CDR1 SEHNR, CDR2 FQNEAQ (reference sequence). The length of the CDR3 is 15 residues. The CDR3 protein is CASSFVRGSYNEQFF.

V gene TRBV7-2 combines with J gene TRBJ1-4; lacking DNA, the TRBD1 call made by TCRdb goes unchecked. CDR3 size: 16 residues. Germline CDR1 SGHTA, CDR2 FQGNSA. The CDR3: CASSLQRDRRNEKLFF.

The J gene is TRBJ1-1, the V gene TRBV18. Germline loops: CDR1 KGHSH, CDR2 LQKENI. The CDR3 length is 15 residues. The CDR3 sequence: CASLPAGGAGTEAFF.

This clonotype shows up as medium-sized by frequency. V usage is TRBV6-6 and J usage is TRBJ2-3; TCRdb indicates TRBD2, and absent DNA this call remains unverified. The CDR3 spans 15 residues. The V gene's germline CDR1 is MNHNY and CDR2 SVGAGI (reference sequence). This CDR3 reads CASSSLAGGTDTQYF.

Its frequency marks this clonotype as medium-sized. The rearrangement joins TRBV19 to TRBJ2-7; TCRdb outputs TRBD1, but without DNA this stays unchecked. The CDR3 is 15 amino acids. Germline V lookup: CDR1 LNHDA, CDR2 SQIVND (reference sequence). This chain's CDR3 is CASSSGTGDPYEQYF.

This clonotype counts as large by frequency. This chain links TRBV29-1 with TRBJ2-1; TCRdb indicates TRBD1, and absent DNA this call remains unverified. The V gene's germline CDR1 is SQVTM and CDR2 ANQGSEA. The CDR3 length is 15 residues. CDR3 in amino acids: CSVESRDSPNNEQFF.

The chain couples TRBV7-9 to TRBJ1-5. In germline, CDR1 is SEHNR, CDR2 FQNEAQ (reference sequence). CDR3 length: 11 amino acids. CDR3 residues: CASSMGDGLDF.

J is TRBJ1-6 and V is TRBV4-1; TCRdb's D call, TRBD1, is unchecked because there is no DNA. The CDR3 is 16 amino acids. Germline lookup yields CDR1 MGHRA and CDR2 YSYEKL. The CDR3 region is CASSPLTGGNNSPLHF.

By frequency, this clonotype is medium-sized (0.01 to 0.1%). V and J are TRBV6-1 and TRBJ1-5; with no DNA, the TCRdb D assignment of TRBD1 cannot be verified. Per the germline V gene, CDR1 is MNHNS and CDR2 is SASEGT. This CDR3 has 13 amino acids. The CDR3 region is CALGQERNQPQHF.